The 13 T cell receptor beta chains below all came from one sample that was sequenced in a study of T cells in Graves' hyperthyroidism and ophthalmopathy. There were TCR beta CDR3 regions amplified from RNA transcripts. A first-round RT-PCR of the TCR CDR3 used the HTBI primer set. MiXCR, run by TCRdb on the multiplex PCR reads, gives a single entry per CDR3 protein. The sample contains a few hundred thousand distinct CDR3 sequences, more than 12% of which appear only once. The source material was blood. The receptors were gathered from a woman aged 30 to 39 with Graves' hyperthyroidism.

This clonotype was found many times. The V gene is TRBV28, the J gene TRBJ2-7; D possibly corresponds to TRBD1 (5 bases). Germline V gives CDR1 MDHEN, CDR2 SYDVKM. The CDR3 has 12 residues. The V end was cut by 6 bases, the J end by 5 bases, with 11 bases between. The CDR3 loop is CASSLRGDEQYF. In DNA form, the CDR3 reads TGTGCCAGCAGCCTTAGGGGTGACGAGCAGTACTTC. Filled out from reference TRBV28 and TRBJ2-7, the complete variable domain reads DVKVTQSSRYLVKRTGEKVFLECVQDMDHENMFWYRQDPGLGLRLIYFSYDVKMKEKGDIPEGYSVSREKKERFSLILESASTNQTSMYLCASSLRGDEQYFGPGTRLTVT.

This clonotype was detected ten times or more. The chain is built from TRBV18 and TRBJ2-2; D is perhaps TRBD2 (5 bases). CDR3 length: 15 residues. The germline V gene has CDR1 KGHSH and CDR2 LQKENI. Trimming cost V 3 bases and J 4 bases, with 12 bases left between them. The chain's CDR3 is CASSPRDAFTGELFF. CDR3 coding DNA: TGTGCCAGCTCACCGAGGGATGCTTTCACCGGGGAGCTGTTTTTT.

The sample holds a few counts of this clonotype. The rearrangement links TRBV10-1 to TRBJ2-5; D assignment may be TRBD1 or TRBD2 (5 bases each). V lost 4 bases and J 12 bases, leaving 18 bases between the germline ends. The CDR3 length is 13 residues. Germline V lookup: CDR1 WNHNN, CDR2 SYGVQD (reference sequence). The CDR3 sequence is CASSANRDRQEYF. CDR3 nucleotides: TGCGCCAGCAGTGCAAACCGGGACCGCCAAGAGTACTTC.

At least ten counts were recorded for this clonotype. The rearrangement uses TRBV19 and TRBJ2-1; D remains ambiguous. Germline V gene data show CDR1 as LNHDA and CDR2 as SQIVND (reference sequence). The CDR3 sequence is 14 residues long. Trimming pared 2 bases from V and 2 bases from J, leaving 7 bases between. CDR3 DNA sequence: TGTGCCAGTAGTATACAGGAACCCTACAATGAGCAGTTCTTC. This gives the protein CASSIQEPYNEQFF.

The chain uses TRBV20-1 and TRBJ2-2; no clear D gene. The length of the CDR3 is 14 residues. Germline V gene sequence: CDR1 DFQATT, CDR2 SNEGSKA (reference sequence). V gave up 0 bases and J gave up 1 base, with 6 bases separating them. CDR3 in amino acids: CSAREQLNTGELFF. CDR3 in DNA: TGCAGTGCTAGAGAACAGTTGAACACCGGGGAGCTGTTTTTT.

In this sample, this clonotype turned up many times. The V gene is TRBV9, the J gene TRBJ2-7; D uncertain. Germline CDR1 is SGDLS and CDR2 is YYNGEE. The V and J ends lost 2 bases and 2 bases respectively, with 11 bases between them. The CDR3 spans 14 residues. The CDR3 nucleotides are TGTGCCAGCAGCGTTTCGGTGGAAACCTACGAGCAGTACTTC. Amino acids: CASSVSVETYEQYF.

This clonotype was detected only a few times. This chain uses TRBV9 with TRBJ2-3; 11 bases fit TRBD1. The V and J ends lost 4 bases and 5 bases, in that order; junction bases with no gene match: 9. Germline V CDR1 and CDR2: SGDLS, YYNGEE. The CDR3 loop spans 16 amino acids. This CDR3 is CASSRDPGQGGDTQYF. As DNA, the CDR3 is TGTGCCAGCAGCCGGGATCCGGGACAGGGGGGAGATACGCAGTATTTT.

This clonotype was observed at least ten times. This rearrangement joins TRBV20-1 to TRBJ2-5; 8 positions match TRBD2. The CDR3 is 15 amino acids. Germline V CDR1 and CDR2: DFQATT, SNEGSKA (reference sequence). J lost 4 bases, V lost 3 bases, and 10 bases had no gene match. This CDR3 is CSASTYGRAAETQYF. In DNA, the CDR3 is TGCAGTGCTAGCACATACGGGAGGGCCGCAGAGACCCAGTACTTC.

This clonotype was seen at least ten times. The CDR3 bases are TGTGCCAGCTCACTAGTGGACGGGGATTATTTGGATACGCAGTATTTT. This sequence encodes CASSLVDGDYLDTQYF. V and J are TRBV18 and TRBJ2-3, with D perhaps TRBD2 (5 bases). V was trimmed by 4 bases and J by 6 bases, leaving 20 bases between them. This CDR3 is built from 16 residues. Germline V gene lookup returns CDR1 KGHSH and CDR2 LQKENI. Full variable domain (outside the CDR3, taken from reference TRBV18 and TRBJ2-3): NAGVMQNPRHLVRRRGQEARLRCSPMKGHSHVYWYRQLPEEGLKFMVYLQKENIIDESGMPKERFSAEFPKEGPSILRIQQVVRGDSAAYFCASSLVDGDYLDTQYFGPGTRLTVL.

V usage is TRBV28 and J usage is TRBJ2-5, with D uncertain. V lost 6 bases and J 4 bases, leaving 12 bases between the germline ends. The CDR3 sequence is 13 residues long. The germline V gene encodes CDR1 MDHEN and CDR2 SYDVKM. CDR3 loop: CASRVPSGETQYF. For the CDR3, the DNA is TGTGCCAGCAGAGTACCCTCAGGAGAGACCCAGTACTTC.

Ten or more counts support this clonotype. The J gene is TRBJ2-7, the V gene TRBV6-1; either TRBD1 or TRBD2 may supply D (5 bases each). The germline CDR1 and CDR2 sequences are MNHNS and SASEGT. This CDR3 has 17 residues. The V and J ends lost 2 bases and 3 bases respectively, with 20 bases between them. This chain's CDR3 is CASSEIRGSHLFYEQYF. DNA for the CDR3: TGTGCCAGCAGTGAAATTCGGGGCTCCCACCTTTTCTACGAGCAGTACTTC.

The genes are TRBV18 and TRBJ2-7; D might be TRBD1 (7 bases). The CDR3 spans 15 residues. From germline, CDR1 is KGHSH and CDR2 LQKENI. Deletions cut 0 bases from V and 4 bases from J, with 13 bases between. The chain's CDR3 is CASSPPEGAVYEQYF. The CDR3 bases are TGTGCCAGCTCACCACCGGAGGGGGCGGTATACGAGCAGTACTTC.

The rearrangement links TRBV29-1 to TRBJ2-3; 8 nucleotides agree with TRBD1. Per germline, CDR1 SQVTM and CDR2 ANQGSEA. The CDR3 runs 15 residues. V lost 3 bases and J lost 0; bases outside the gene matches: 5. The CDR3 sequence: CSVETDRVSTDTQYF. The CDR3 DNA sequence: TGCAGCGTTGAGACGGACAGGGTTAGCACAGATACGCAGTATTTT.